The TCR beta chain described here comes from a study of cytomegalovirus exposure and HLA in healthy donors. Germline loops: CDR1 PRHDT, CDR2 FYEKMQ (reference sequence). This CDR3 has 16 residues. With V trimmed by 5 bases and J by 6 bases, 12 bases remained unmatched. Sequencing was performed with immunoSEQ multiplex PCR; in TCRdb, only in-frame clones are kept and a portion is missing. The repertoire includes fewer than 150,000 clones, 85% to 90% of them detected once, and around 10% sits in the top ten. The chain joins TRBV13 to TRBJ2-1, with TRBD2 matching 8 bases. This TCR derives from a man younger than 35 in good health and CMV-seropositive. Source material: PBMCs. CDR3: CASSAEVTGGGNEQFF. CDR3 nucleotides: TGTGCCAGCAGCGCGGAGGTGACGGGAGGGGGCAATGAGCAGTTCTTC.